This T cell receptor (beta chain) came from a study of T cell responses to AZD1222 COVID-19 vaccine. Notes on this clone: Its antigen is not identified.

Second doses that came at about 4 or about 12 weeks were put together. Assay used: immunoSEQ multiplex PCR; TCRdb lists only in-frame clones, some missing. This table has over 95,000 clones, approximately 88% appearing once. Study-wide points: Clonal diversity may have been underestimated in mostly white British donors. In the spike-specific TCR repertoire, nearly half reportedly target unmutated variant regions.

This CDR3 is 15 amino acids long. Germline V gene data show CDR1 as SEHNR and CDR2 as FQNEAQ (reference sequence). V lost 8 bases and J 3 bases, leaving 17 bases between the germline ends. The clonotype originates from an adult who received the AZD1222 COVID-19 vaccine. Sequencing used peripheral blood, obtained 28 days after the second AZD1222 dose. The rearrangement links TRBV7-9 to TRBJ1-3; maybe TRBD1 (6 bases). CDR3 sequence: CASSPRGAHGNTIYF. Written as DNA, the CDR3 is TGTGCCAGCTCCCCCCGGGGGGCTCATGGAAACACCATATATTTT. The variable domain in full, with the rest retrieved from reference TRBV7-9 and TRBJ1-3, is DTGVSQNPRHKITKRGQNVTFRCDPISEHNRLYWYRQTLGQGPEFLTYFQNEAQLEKSRLLSDRFSAERPKGSFSTLEIQRTEQGDSAMYLCASSPRGAHGNTIYFGEGSWLTVV.